This TCR beta chain was documented in a study of T cells in Graves' hyperthyroidism and ophthalmopathy. Overall study: Before any treatment, at initial diagnosis, peripheral blood was collected.

The CDR3 is 15 residues long. The germline V gene has CDR1 SEHNR and CDR2 FQNEAQ (reference sequence). After removal of 1 base from V and 8 bases from J, the junction contained 6 bases not matched to a gene. This clonotype was counted only a few times. In making diagnoses, clinical symptoms, serum thyroxine and TRAb, thyroid ultrasound and orbital computed tomography were all used. An approximately 9.8 ml volume of fresh peripheral blood provided the PBMCs. The source material, RNA transcripts, was used to amplify TCR beta CDR3 regions. TCR CDR3 underwent first-round RT-PCR with the HTBI primer set. TCRdb used MiXCR to reprocess the multiplex PCR reads, holding one entry per CDR3 protein. There are hundreds of thousands of distinct CDR3 sequences in the sample; roughly 18% occur only once, and about 40% lies in the top ten.

The V call is TRBV7-9, the J call TRBJ2-1; 9 nucleotides agree with TRBD2. Sample: blood. The sequence came from a man aged 45 to 65 with Graves' ophthalmopathy. The CDR3 reads CASSLGWGGRDEQFF. CDR3 nucleotide sequence: TGTGCCAGCAGCTTAGGGTGGGGCGGGAGGGATGAGCAGTTCTTC.